These T cell receptor beta chains were read from a single sample in a study of blood T cells in healthy people across ages. Each CDR3 protein gets one entry after TCRdb re-called the 5' RACE reads with MiXCR. The table lists 790,000 or so distinct CDR3 sequences, more than 50% of them singletons. Sequencing used blood. These receptors were collected from a man aged 40-50 years in good health. The CDR3 runs from the conserved cysteine through the conserved F or W. A D gene is named only where the DNA matches it firmly. The size of a clone is reported for some rows only, either as once, few or many, or as a class for expanded clones.

cdr3_nt	cdr3_aa	j_call	clone_size	v_call	d_call
TGCAGCGTTGGGAAGATAGGCAATGAGCAGTTCTTC	CSVGKIGNEQFF	TRBJ2-1	.	TRBV29-1	.
TGTGCCAGCAGCTTGAAAAGTGGAACTAATGAAAAACTGTTTTTT	CASSLKSGTNEKLFF	TRBJ1-4	.	TRBV7-9	.
TGTGCCAGCAGTCCGAACCTCAGCACAGATACGCAGTATTTT	CASSPNLSTDTQYF	TRBJ2-3	few	TRBV12-3/TRBV12-4	.
TGTGCCAGCAGCTTCCTCCCGGGACAGGGGGCGATCAGATCTAAAAACTATGGCTACACCTTC	CASSFLPGQGAIRSKNYGYTF	TRBJ1-2	.	TRBV11-2	TRBD1
TGCAGCGTTGGAGGGGCAGAGACCCAGTACTTC	CSVGGAETQYF	TRBJ2-5	.	TRBV29-1	.
TGTGCCAGCAGCCAAGAACCCCCTACTAGAGGGAGGGCAGATACGCAGTATTTT	CASSQEPPTRGRADTQYF	TRBJ2-3	.	TRBV4-2	TRBD2
TGTGCCAGCAGCTTAGACAGGGCTAACTATGGCTACACCTTC	CASSLDRANYGYTF	TRBJ1-2	.	TRBV7-2	.
TGTGCCAGCAGCTACACGGGGCAGCCGAACACTGAAGCTTTCTTT	CASSYTGQPNTEAFF	TRBJ1-1	.	TRBV7-8	.
TGTGCCAGCAGCTCCGGGACAGGGGGGCAAGAGACCCAGTACTTC	CASSSGTGGQETQYF	TRBJ2-5	medium-sized	TRBV27	TRBD1
TGCGCCAGCAGCCCTTCAGACCGGGACAGCCCAGATACGCAGTATTTT	CASSPSDRDSPDTQYF	TRBJ2-3	.	TRBV4-1	TRBD1
TGTGCCAGCAGTCTCACAACAGGGTATACAGATACGCAGTATTTT	CASSLTTGYTDTQYF	TRBJ2-3	.	TRBV27	.
TGCGCCAGCAGCCAAGGCGCGTGGGGAGCGGGAGTTGCAGATACGCAGTATTTT	CASSQGAWGAGVADTQYF	TRBJ2-3	few	TRBV4-3	TRBD2
TGTGCCATCAGTGGGTCCGGGGGGTTCCCCAATGAGCAGTACTTC	CAISGSGGFPNEQYF	TRBJ2-7	.	TRBV10-3	TRBD2
TGTGCCAGCAGCCCAATGGGGACTCTGGCCGAGCAGTACTTC	CASSPMGTLAEQYF	TRBJ2-7	.	TRBV28	.
TGCAGTGCTAGAGTTTCCGGGGGCCTGGAGACCCAGTACTTC	CSARVSGGLETQYF	TRBJ2-5	.	TRBV20-1	.
TGCGCCAGCAGCTTGGGGGGGGCCGGGACAGTCCACCTCTATGGCTACACCTTC	CASSLGGAGTVHLYGYTF	TRBJ1-2	.	TRBV5-1	TRBD1
TGCGCCAGCAGCTTGGGGGCAGGCCTATTCACTGAAGCTTTCTTT	CASSLGAGLFTEAFF	TRBJ1-1	.	TRBV5-1	.
TGTGCCAGCACCTCTCTCCAGGGACTAGGGCACAATGAGCAGTTCTTC	CASTSLQGLGHNEQFF	TRBJ2-1	.	TRBV6-2/TRBV6-3	TRBD2
TGTGCCAGCAGCTTGCTCAGGGTTGGTGGTCAGCCCCAGCATTTT	CASSLLRVGGQPQHF	TRBJ1-5	.	TRBV5-6	.
TGTGCCAGCAGTTACTCGCTGCCTAGCGGGGGGATCAATGAGCAGTTCTTC	CASSYSLPSGGINEQFF	TRBJ2-1	.	TRBV6-5	TRBD2
TGTGCCAGCAGCTCCAGGAGGACAGGGAGTGTCGATACGCAGTATTTT	CASSSRRTGSVDTQYF	TRBJ2-3	.	TRBV13	TRBD1
TGTGCCAGCAATCACGTGGGCGATACGCAGTATTTT	CASNHVGDTQYF	TRBJ2-3	.	TRBV25-1	.
TGTGCAGCTTTCTCCGGATCGGCTGGAAACACCATATATTTT	CAAFSGSAGNTIYF	TRBJ1-3	.	TRBV28	.
TGCAGCGTTGCACTAGCGAAAGAGACCCAGTACTTC	CSVALAKETQYF	TRBJ2-5	.	TRBV29-1	TRBD2
TGTGCCTGGAGTACAAACTATGGCTACACCTTC	CAWSTNYGYTF	TRBJ1-2	.	TRBV30	.
TGTGCCACCAGTGATACGAACAGAACACGAGGGACCCAGTACTTC	CATSDTNRTRGTQYF	TRBJ2-5	few	TRBV24-1	.
TGTGCCAGTAGTTGGGTAGCGGAGTACCAAGAGACCCAGTACTTC	CASSWVAEYQETQYF	TRBJ2-5	.	TRBV19	.
TGTGCCAGCAGCTTAGAGGTCGGGGGGACACTCCAGAACACTGAAGCTTTCTTT	CASSLEVGGTLQNTEAFF	TRBJ1-1	.	TRBV7-4	.
TGTGCCAGCAGTTTACCACCACTAGGGGAGGAGACCCAGTACTTC	CASSLPPLGEETQYF	TRBJ2-5	.	TRBV12-3/TRBV12-4	.
TGTGCCAGCAGCTTAGTGCTAGCGGAGCAAGAGACCCAGTACTTC	CASSLVLAEQETQYF	TRBJ2-5	.	TRBV7-8	TRBD2
TGTGCCAGCAGTCAGGCCACAGGGGATGAGCAGTTCTTC	CASSQATGDEQFF	TRBJ2-1	.	TRBV28	TRBD1
TGCAGTGCGCCTCAAGCTCAAAACTATGGCTACACCTTC	CSAPQAQNYGYTF	TRBJ1-2	.	TRBV20-1	.
TGCAGCGGCGCGGGGGCTAGGAACGAGCAGTACTTC	CSGAGARNEQYF	TRBJ2-7	once	TRBV29-1	.
TGCAGTGCTAGAGACCCAGGGGTCACAGATACGCAGTATTTT	CSARDPGVTDTQYF	TRBJ2-3	few	TRBV20-1	.
TGCAGCGTTGAGTCAGGGTTCATTGGAGAGACCCAGTACTTC	CSVESGFIGETQYF	TRBJ2-5	.	TRBV29-1	.
TGTGCCAGCAGTACAGGCAGGGTCCTTACTGGGGCCAACGTCCTGACTTTC	CASSTGRVLTGANVLTF	TRBJ2-6	.	TRBV2	.
TGTGCCACCAGCAGGACAGTGCAAGAGACCCAGTACTTC	CATSRTVQETQYF	TRBJ2-5	.	TRBV15	.
TGTGCCACCAGTGACCCGGGACAAGCTAACTATGGCTACACCTTC	CATSDPGQANYGYTF	TRBJ1-2	many	TRBV24-1	.
TGTGCCAGCAGTTGGGGACAGAAGTTCAATGAGCAGTTCTTC	CASSWGQKFNEQFF	TRBJ2-1	few	TRBV12-3/TRBV12-4	TRBD1
TGCAGCGTTACCACCGGGACAGGGGGCTCTGGGGCCAACGTCCTGACTTTC	CSVTTGTGGSGANVLTF	TRBJ2-6	.	TRBV29-1	TRBD1
TGTGCCAGCACCCTACAGGGGGAGCTTAGCAATCAGCCCCAGCATTTT	CASTLQGELSNQPQHF	TRBJ1-5	.	TRBV21-1	.
TGTGCCAGCAGCGTAGTATCGGACTACTCCGAGACCCAGTACTTC	CASSVVSDYSETQYF	TRBJ2-5	few	TRBV9	.
TGTGCCAGCAGTCCCCGAGAGAACGTTATCTACAATGAGCAGTTCTTC	CASSPRENVIYNEQFF	TRBJ2-1	.	TRBV6-2/TRBV6-3	.
TGTGCCAGCAGTTCCCAGGGGGCGGGCTATGGCTACACCTTC	CASSSQGAGYGYTF	TRBJ1-2	few	TRBV6-5	TRBD1
TGTGCCAGCAGCGTAGCTACCAGCACAGATACGCAGTATTTT	CASSVATSTDTQYF	TRBJ2-3	few	TRBV9	.
TGTGCCACCAGTGGAGCTACCGGGACACATGAAAATGGCTACACCTTC	CATSGATGTHENGYTF	TRBJ1-2	few	TRBV24-1	.
TGTGCCAGCATCAGGGACTATGGCTACACCTTC	CASIRDYGYTF	TRBJ1-2	.	TRBV12-3/TRBV12-4	.
TGCAGCGTTGACGGGACGGGTCAAGAGACCCAGTACTTC	CSVDGTGQETQYF	TRBJ2-5	few	TRBV29-1	.
TGTGCCAGCAGTGAAACTTACAGGGACGGCTACACCTTC	CASSETYRDGYTF	TRBJ1-2	few	TRBV6-1	.
TGCAGTGCTAGCAGGGGTGACACTGAAGCTTTCTTT	CSASRGDTEAFF	TRBJ1-1	.	TRBV20-1	.
TGTGCCAGCAGTGGGGACCCCGGGGAGACCCAGTACTTC	CASSGDPGETQYF	TRBJ2-5	.	TRBV12-3/TRBV12-4	.
TGTGCCAGCAGTGGTGGAGCACAGTACGAGCAGTACTTC	CASSGGAQYEQYF	TRBJ2-7	.	TRBV28	.